This TCR beta chain was observed in a study of T cell responses to AZD1222 COVID-19 vaccine (dated by TCRdb to 2020 to 2023). A note on the overall study: TCR sequencing was performed for more than 230 trial participants, of whom 200 to 210 were given two doses of AZD1222 and around 25 were given two doses of MenACWY control vaccine. Trial participants were enrolled by age into 18-55, 56-69 and 70-plus year subgroups, with approximately 160, 26 and 62 TCR-sequenced participants respectively. Study-wide findings and limitations: Most participants were white British and females outnumbered males, and the authors suggested that clonal diversity may have been underestimated. Conclusions about previously exposed vaccinees are limited, since just a handful of AZD1222 recipients were seropositive for SARS-CoV-2 at baseline. Reportedly, almost half of the unique spike-specific TCRs recognized epitopes lying outside the regions that are mutated in the B.1.351 and B.1.1.7 variants. A significant rise in spike-specific TCR breadth and depth was observed after two AZD1222 doses relative to day 0 and relative to MenACWY recipients. Because no day 14 peak-response samples were available, repertoires were characterized only after the peak T cell response. The vaccine-associated CD4 TCRs covered the entire spike protein, and the dominant responses fell in regions 160-218 and 743-854. In the small 56-69-year group, the increase in depth fell short of significance, most likely because of low power.

The intended sense of this specimen's time point label: about 28 days (+/-7) after the second vaccine dose. AZD1222 recipients with second doses at about 4 weeks or about 12 weeks were pooled, because spike-specific TCR depth and breadth did not differ between schedules. Samples from vaccinated people were obtained from the UK trials COV001 and COV002, which included a single-blind randomized controlled phase 2/3 trial of AZD1222 (ChAdOx1 nCoV-19) in healthy adults. For TCRbeta chain sequencing, PBMC samples were collected from trial participants at day 0 and at day 28 after the second dose. A note on this clone: It lacks a known antigen. There are no base qualities to consult, and no much larger clone falls within one base.

The CDR3 regions of human TCRbeta chains were analyzed by immunosequencing. The published analysis was carried out like this. Repertoire TCRs were checked for matches against a reference library of SARS-CoV-2-specific TCRs that had been generated using the MIRA antigen-specificity platform. Breadth was defined as the fraction of unique TCRs that were SARS-CoV-2-associated, and depth was defined as the fraction of total T cells that were SARS-CoV-2-associated. Using the MIRA data, each spike-specific TCR was assigned both to the spike region to which the TCR was reactive and to a CD4 or CD8 class. Log10-transformed breadth and depth values were compared by one-way ANOVA with Sidak's multiple comparisons tests. TCRdb provides this immuneACCESS table in a form limited to in-frame rearrangements. Some clones are lacking; in checked studies, under half of them reflect an unresolved V gene, and why the rest are absent is not known. From that table come the V and J calls and clone size; the DNA was used to work out D and trimming. Present in this sample are some 180,000 clones, approximately 91% of which were seen just once. 1.5% to 2.5% of the sample belongs to the ten largest clones.

Specimen: peripheral blood, collected 28 days after the second AZD1222 dose. The sequence derives from an adult who received the AZD1222 COVID-19 vaccine.

The sequenced DNA: TGCGCCAGCAGCGTCGGGACAGGGTATAGCAATCAGCCCCAGCATTTT. Its protein is CASSVGTGYSNQPQHF. Recombination connected TRBV5-1 to TRBJ1-5, and 9 junction bases match TRBD1. Germline trimming amounts to 4 bases on V and 0 bases on J, with 5 as the count of junction bases outside the gene matches. The germline V gene specifies SGHRS as CDR1 and YFSETQ as CDR2. The CDR3 runs 16 amino acids, cysteine and phenylalanine included. Only the CDR3 DNA is retained, 48 bases long and in frame from the first base. Full variable domain (CDR3 extended with the reference TRBV5-1 and TRBJ1-5 proteins): KAGVTQTPRYLIKTRGQQVTLSCSPISGHRSVSWYQQTPGQGLQFLFEYFSETQRNKGNFPGRFSGRQFSNSRSEMNVSTLELGDSALYLCASSVGTGYSNQPQHFGDGTRLSIL.